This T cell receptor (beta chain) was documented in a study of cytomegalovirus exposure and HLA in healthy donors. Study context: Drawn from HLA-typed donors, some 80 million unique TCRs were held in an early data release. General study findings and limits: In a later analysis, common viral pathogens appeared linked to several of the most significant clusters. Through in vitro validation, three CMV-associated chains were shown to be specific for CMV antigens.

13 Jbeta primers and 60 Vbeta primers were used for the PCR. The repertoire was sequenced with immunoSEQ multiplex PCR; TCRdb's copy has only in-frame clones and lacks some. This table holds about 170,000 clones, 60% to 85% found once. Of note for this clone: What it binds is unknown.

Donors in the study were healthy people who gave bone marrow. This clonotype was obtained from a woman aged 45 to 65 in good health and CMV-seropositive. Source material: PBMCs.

The DNA of the CDR3 is TGTGCCAGCCGGCGGGAAACCTACGAGCAGTACTTC. Translating it yields CASRRETYEQYF. J is TRBJ2-7 and V is TRBV7-9; tentative D call: TRBD2 (6 bases). CDR1 is SEHNR, CDR2 FQNEAQ, per germline (reference sequence). CDR3 size: 12 residues. The germline V and J ends were trimmed by 8 bases and 2 bases, with 10 bases remaining between them.